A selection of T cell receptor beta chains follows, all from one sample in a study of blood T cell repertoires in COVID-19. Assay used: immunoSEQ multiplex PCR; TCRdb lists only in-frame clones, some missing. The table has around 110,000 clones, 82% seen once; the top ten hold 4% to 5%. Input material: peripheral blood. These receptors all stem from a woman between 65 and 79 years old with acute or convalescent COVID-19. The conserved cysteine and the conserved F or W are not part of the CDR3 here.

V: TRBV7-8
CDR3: ASSFLMKGLLETQY

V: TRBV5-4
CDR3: ASSSGQGAIQETQY

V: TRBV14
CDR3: ASSQRNYVRFPYEQY

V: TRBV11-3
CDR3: ASSLGQPSGANVLT

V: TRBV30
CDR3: AWSVVRGRNTEAF

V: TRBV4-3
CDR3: ASSPTPTAPLREKLF

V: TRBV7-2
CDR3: ASSLFSNTEAF

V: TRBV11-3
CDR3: ASSLGTGGPYNEQF

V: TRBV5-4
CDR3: ASSLDITGELF

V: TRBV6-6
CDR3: ASSPRGLAGGELF

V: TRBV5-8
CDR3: ASSFERGTLAYEQY

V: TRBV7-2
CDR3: ASSTRGPDTQY

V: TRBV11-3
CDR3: ASSLGRGWNTEAF

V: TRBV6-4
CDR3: ASSVEGGSPLH

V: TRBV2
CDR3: ASSDWRMNYGYT

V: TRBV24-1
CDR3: ATSDPGTGTEETQY

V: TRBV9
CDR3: ASSVEGGRGNTEAF